The rows below give T cell receptor beta chains drawn from one sample of a study of OX40 agonist ivuxolimab in advanced cancers. Repertoires were generated with immunoSEQ multiplex PCR, while TCRdb's copy carries only in-frame clones and drops some. The sample includes tens of thousands of clones, 92% of them seen just once. The sample consisted of CD4+ or CD8+ T cells sorted from blood, taken in a trial of the OX40 agonist ivuxolimab. The receptors derive from an adult with an advanced solid tumor such as melanoma, head and neck, liver or kidney cancer. Both conserved end residues are part of each CDR3. D genes are given only for firm matches. Only some rows state a clone size, as once, few, many or a class for expanded clones.

D	V	size	J	CDR3	DNA
TRBD1	TRBV10-3	once	TRBJ1-4	CAISPGGDNEKLFF	TGTGCCATCAGCCCAGGGGGTGATAATGAAAAACTGTTTTTT
TRBD1	TRBV18	-	TRBJ1-6	CASSPGQGPNSPLHF	TGTGCCAGCTCACCGGGACAGGGACCCAATTCACCCCTCCACTTT
TRBD1	TRBV5-4	-	TRBJ1-2	CASSLPGRGQGYTF	TGTGCCAGCAGCTTGCCGGGCAGGGGGCAGGGCTACACCTTC
TRBD2	TRBV6-1	-	TRBJ2-7	CASSEGLAGGYEQYF	TGTGCCAGCAGTGAGGGCCTAGCGGGGGGCTACGAGCAGTACTTC
TRBD1	TRBV28	-	TRBJ1-1	CASSPGTGDTEAFF	TGTGCCAGCAGTCCGGGGACAGGGGACACTGAAGCTTTCTTT
TRBD1	TRBV27	-	TRBJ2-2	CASRKGQHTGELFF	TGTGCCAGCAGAAAGGGACAGCACACCGGGGAGCTGTTTTTT
-	TRBV4-2	-	TRBJ2-6	CASSQLGVTSGANVLTF	TGTGCCAGCAGCCAACTGGGGGTGACTTCTGGGGCCAACGTCCTGACTTTC
-	TRBV11-3	-	TRBJ2-7	CASSLRSGGPYEQYF	TGTGCCAGCAGCTTAAGGTCAGGGGGGCCCTACGAGCAGTACTTC
TRBD1	TRBV7-8	-	TRBJ1-1	CASSAGQGAEAFF	TGTGCCAGCAGCGCAGGACAGGGAGCAGAAGCTTTCTTT
-	TRBV28	-	TRBJ1-5	CASSPNLGNQPQHF	TGTGCCAGCAGCCCTAATTTGGGCAATCAGCCCCAGCATTTT
-	TRBV7-2	-	TRBJ1-4	CASSFVPGEKLFF	TGTGCCAGCAGCTTTGTCCCCGGCGAAAAACTGTTTTTT
-	TRBV6-5	-	TRBJ1-3	CASSQGPHSGNTIYF	TGTGCCAGCAGTCAAGGACCCCACTCTGGAAACACCATATATTTT
-	TRBV7-9	once	TRBJ1-5	CASSPQPDQPQHF	TGTGCCAGCAGCCCGCAGCCCGATCAGCCCCAGCATTTT
TRBD2	TRBV29-1	-	TRBJ2-5	CSVHPPGGTQYF	TGCAGCGTGCATCCCCCGGGGGGGACCCAGTACTTC
-	TRBV5-1	-	TRBJ2-7	CASTRDGPYEQYF	TGCGCCAGCACCCGGGACGGCCCCTACGAGCAGTACTTC
-	TRBV9	-	TRBJ2-1	CASSVRTSNNEQFF	TGTGCCAGCAGCGTAAGGACCTCAAACAATGAGCAGTTCTTC
-	TRBV19	-	TRBJ1-1	CASSKKSGYLNTEAFF	TGTGCCAGTAGTAAAAAATCAGGTTATCTGAACACTGAAGCTTTCTTT
-	TRBV11-2	-	TRBJ1-2	CASSLGGGYGYTF	TGTGCCAGCAGCTTAGGAGGTGGCTATGGCTACACCTTC
TRBD1	TRBV5-1	-	TRBJ1-4	CASSRQGINEKLFF	TGCGCCAGCAGCCGACAGGGGATAAATGAAAAACTGTTTTTT
-	TRBV5-5	-	TRBJ1-1	CASNGGALIWNTEAFF	TGTGCCAGCAACGGGGGGGCCTTAATTTGGAACACTGAAGCTTTCTTT
-	TRBV7-6	-	TRBJ1-1	CASTGGTSFGEAFF	TGTGCCAGCACCGGGGGGACGTCTTTCGGTGAAGCTTTCTTT
-	TRBV4-2	-	TRBJ1-2	CASSQKGGGSTYGYTF	TGTGCCAGCAGCCAAAAAGGGGGAGGGAGTACCTATGGCTACACCTTC
TRBD1	TRBV30	-	TRBJ1-1	CAWRGQLGTEAFF	TGTGCCTGGAGGGGACAGTTGGGCACTGAAGCTTTCTTT
-	TRBV11-2	-	TRBJ1-1	CASSSTLLDRKGTEAFF	TGTGCCAGCAGCTCCACCCTTTTAGACAGGAAAGGCACTGAAGCTTTCTTT
TRBD1	TRBV7-9	-	TRBJ1-2	CASSRTGSTNYGYTF	TGTGCCAGCAGCCGGACAGGCTCCACTAACTATGGCTACACCTTC
-	TRBV4-1	-	TRBJ2-2	CASSQDGRGITGELFF	TGCGCCAGCAGCCAAGATGGGAGGGGGATCACCGGGGAGCTGTTTTTT
-	TRBV28	-	TRBJ1-2	CASSSGSINYGYTF	TGTGCCAGCAGTTCCGGATCTATTAACTATGGCTACACCTTC
TRBD1	TRBV5-1	-	TRBJ1-1	CASSIQGAPHTEAFF	TGCGCCAGCAGCATACAGGGGGCGCCCCACACTGAAGCTTTCTTT
-	TRBV5-8	few	TRBJ2-7	CASSLDRYEQYF	TGTGCCAGCAGCCTCGACAGATACGAGCAGTACTTC
TRBD2	TRBV10-2	-	TRBJ2-3	CASGAGGTDTQYF	TGCGCCAGCGGAGCGGGGGGCACAGATACGCAGTATTTT
-	TRBV27	-	TRBJ1-2	CASSSRTAGGYTF	TGTGCCAGCAGTTCGAGGACAGCTGGTGGCTACACCTTC
TRBD2	TRBV4-2	once	TRBJ2-1	CASSQAPAGIGYNEQFF	TGTGCCAGCAGCCAAGCCCCAGCGGGGATCGGCTACAATGAGCAGTTCTTC
-	TRBV7-2	-	TRBJ1-5	CASSLAGQPQHF	TGTGCCAGCAGCTTAGCGGGTCAGCCCCAGCATTTT
-	TRBV4-1	-	TRBJ1-4	CASSQTGTNEKLFF	TGCGCCAGCAGCCAAACAGGGACTAATGAAAAACTGTTTTTT
TRBD1	TRBV5-4	-	TRBJ1-1	CASSSTDREYTEAFF	TGTGCCAGCAGCTCCACGGACAGGGAATACACTGAAGCTTTCTTT
TRBD1	TRBV5-4	-	TRBJ1-4	CASSRDSEKLFF	TGTGCCAGCAGCCGGGACAGTGAAAAACTGTTTTTT
-	TRBV19	few	TRBJ1-2	CASSPHSQGKGYTF	TGTGCCAGTAGTCCACACTCTCAGGGGAAGGGCTACACCTTC
-	TRBV2	-	TRBJ1-1	CASSVDNTHTEAFF	TGTGCCAGCAGCGTGGACAATACACACACTGAAGCTTTCTTT
-	TRBV6-1	-	TRBJ2-3	CASSLTDRTDTQYF	TGTGCCAGCAGTTTGACAGATCGCACAGATACGCAGTATTTT